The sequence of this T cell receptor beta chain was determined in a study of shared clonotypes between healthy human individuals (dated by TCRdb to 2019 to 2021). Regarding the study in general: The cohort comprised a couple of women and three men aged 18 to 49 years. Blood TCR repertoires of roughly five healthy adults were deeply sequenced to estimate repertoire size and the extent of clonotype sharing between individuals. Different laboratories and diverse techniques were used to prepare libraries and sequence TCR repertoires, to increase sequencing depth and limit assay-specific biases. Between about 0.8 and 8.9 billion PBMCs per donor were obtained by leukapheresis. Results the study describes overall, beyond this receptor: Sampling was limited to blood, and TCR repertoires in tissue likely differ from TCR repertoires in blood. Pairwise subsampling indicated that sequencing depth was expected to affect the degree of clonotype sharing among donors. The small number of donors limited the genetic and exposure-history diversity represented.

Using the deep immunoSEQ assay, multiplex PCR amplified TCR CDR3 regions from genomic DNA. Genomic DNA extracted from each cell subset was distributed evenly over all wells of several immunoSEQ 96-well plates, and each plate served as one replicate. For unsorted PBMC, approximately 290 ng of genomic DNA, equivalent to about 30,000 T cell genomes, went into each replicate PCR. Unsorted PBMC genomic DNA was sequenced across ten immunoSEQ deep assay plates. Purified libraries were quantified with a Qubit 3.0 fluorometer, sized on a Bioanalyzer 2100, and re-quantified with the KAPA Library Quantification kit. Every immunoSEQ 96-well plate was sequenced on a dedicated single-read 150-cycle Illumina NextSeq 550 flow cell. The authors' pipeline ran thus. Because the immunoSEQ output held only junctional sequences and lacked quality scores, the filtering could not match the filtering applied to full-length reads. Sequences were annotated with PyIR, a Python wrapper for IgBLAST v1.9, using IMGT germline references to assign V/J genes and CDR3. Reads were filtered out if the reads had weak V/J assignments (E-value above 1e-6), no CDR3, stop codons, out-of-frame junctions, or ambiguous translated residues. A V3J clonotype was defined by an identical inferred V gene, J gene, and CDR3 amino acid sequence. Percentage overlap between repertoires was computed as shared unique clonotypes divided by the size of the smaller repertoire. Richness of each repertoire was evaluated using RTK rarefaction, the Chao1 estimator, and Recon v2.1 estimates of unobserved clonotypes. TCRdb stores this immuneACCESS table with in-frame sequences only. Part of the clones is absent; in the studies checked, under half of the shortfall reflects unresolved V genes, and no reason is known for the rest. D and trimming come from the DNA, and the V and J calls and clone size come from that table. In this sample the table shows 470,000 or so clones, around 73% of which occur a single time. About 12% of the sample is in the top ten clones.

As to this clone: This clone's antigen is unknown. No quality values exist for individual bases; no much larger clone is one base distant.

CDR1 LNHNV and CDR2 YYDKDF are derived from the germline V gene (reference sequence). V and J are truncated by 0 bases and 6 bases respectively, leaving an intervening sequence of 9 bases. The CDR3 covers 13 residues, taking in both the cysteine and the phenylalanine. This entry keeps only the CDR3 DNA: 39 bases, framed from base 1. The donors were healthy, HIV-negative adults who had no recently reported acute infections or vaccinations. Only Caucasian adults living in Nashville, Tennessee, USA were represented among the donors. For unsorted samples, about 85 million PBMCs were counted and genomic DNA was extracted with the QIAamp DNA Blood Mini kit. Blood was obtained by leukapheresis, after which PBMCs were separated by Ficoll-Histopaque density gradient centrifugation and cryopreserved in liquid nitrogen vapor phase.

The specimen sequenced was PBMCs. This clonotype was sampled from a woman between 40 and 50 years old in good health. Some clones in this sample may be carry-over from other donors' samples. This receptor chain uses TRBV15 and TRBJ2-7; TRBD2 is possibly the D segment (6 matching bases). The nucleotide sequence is TGTGCCACCAGCAGAGATAACGGGGGCGAGCAGTACTTC. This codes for CATSRDNGGEQYF.